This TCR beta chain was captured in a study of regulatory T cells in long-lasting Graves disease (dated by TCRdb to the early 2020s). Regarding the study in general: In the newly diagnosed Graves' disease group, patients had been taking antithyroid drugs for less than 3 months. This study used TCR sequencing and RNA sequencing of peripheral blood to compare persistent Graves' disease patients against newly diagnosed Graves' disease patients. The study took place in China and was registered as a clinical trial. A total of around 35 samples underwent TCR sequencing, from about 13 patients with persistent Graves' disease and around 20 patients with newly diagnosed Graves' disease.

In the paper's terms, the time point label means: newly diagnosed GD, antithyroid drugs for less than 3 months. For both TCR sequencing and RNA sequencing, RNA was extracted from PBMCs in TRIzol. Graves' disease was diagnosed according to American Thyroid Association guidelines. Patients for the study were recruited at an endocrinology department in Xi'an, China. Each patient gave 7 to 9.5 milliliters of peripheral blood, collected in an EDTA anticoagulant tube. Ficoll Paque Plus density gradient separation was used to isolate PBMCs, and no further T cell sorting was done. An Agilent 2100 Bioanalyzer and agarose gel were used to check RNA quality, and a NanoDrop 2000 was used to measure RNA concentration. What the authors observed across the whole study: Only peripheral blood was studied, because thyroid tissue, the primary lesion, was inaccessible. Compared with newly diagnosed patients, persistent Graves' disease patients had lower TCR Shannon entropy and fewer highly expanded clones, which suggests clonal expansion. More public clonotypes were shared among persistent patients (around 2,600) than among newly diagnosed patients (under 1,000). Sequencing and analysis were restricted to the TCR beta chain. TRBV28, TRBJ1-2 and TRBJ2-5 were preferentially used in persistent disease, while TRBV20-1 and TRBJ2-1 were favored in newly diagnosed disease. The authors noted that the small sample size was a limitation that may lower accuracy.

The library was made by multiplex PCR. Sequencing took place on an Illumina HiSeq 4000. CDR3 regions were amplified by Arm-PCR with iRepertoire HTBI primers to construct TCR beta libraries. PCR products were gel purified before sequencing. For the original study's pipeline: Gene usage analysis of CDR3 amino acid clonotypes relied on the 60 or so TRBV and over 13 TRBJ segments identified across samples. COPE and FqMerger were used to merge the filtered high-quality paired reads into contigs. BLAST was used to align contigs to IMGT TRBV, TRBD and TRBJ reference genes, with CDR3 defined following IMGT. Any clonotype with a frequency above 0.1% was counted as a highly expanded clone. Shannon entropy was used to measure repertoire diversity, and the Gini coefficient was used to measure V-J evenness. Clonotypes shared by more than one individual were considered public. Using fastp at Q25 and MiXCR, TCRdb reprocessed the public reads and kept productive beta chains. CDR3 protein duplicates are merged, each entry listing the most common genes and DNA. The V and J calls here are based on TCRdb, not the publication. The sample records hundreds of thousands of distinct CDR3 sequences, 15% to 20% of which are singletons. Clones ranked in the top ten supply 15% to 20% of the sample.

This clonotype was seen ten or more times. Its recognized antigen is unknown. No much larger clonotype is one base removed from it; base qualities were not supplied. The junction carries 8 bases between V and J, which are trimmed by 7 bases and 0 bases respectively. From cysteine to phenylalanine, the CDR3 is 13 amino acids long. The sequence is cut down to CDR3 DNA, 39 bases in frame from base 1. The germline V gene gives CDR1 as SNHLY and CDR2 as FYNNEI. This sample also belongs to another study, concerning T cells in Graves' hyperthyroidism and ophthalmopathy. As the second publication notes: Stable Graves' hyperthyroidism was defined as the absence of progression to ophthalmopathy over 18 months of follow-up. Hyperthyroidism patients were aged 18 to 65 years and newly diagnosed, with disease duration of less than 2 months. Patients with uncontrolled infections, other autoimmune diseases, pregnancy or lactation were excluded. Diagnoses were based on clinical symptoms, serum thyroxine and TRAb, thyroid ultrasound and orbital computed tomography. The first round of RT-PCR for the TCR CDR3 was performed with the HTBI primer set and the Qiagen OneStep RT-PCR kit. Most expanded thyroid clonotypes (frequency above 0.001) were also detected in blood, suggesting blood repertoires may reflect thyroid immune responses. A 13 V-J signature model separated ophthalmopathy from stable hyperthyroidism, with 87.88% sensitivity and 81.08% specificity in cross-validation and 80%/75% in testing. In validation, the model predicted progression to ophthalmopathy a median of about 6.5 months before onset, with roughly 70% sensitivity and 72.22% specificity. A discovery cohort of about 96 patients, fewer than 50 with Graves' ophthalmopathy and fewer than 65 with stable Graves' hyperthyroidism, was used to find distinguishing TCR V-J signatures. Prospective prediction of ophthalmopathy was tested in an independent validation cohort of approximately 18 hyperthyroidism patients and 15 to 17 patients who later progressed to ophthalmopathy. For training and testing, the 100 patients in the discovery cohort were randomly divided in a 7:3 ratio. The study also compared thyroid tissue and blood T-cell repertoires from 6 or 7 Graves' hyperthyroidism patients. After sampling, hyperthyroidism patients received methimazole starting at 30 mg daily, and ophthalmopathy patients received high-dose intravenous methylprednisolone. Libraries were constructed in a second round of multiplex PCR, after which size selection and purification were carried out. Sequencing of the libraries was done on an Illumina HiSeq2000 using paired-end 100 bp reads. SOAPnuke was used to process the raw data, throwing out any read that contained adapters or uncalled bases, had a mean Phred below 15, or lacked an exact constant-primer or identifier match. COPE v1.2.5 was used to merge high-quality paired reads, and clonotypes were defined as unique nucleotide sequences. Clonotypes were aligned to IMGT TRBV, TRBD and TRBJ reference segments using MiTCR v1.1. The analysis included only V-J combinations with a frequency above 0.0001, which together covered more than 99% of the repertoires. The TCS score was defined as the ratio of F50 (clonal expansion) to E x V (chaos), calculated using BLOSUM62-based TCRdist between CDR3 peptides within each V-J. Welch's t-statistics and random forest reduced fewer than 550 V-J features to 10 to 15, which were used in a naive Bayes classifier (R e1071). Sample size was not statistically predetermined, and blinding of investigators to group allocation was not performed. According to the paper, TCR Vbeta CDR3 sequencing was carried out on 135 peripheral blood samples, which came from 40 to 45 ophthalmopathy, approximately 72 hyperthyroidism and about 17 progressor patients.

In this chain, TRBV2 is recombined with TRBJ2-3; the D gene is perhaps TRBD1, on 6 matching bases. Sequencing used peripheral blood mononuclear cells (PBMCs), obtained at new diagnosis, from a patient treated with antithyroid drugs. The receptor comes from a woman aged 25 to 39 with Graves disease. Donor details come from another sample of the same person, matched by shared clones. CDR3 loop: CASNGQSTDTQYF. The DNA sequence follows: TGTGCCAGCAATGGACAGAGCACAGATACGCAGTATTTT.